This T cell receptor (beta chain) was retrieved from a study of blood T cell repertoires in COVID-19. Assay used: immunoSEQ multiplex PCR; TCRdb lists only in-frame clones, some missing. The sample contains about 380,000 clones, around 87% of which appear only once. Participants spanned ages about 18 to 90 years and resided in roughly 22 US areas. Recovered status in Cohort 3 required two negative PCRs, clearance, or symptom resolution. V shed 1 base and J 0 bases; nucleotides not matched to a gene: 6. The CDR3 extends over 17 amino acids. CDR1 is SEHNR, CDR2 FQNEAQ, per germline (reference sequence).

The material sequenced was PBMCs or T cells enriched from blood (not recorded which). This receptor was obtained from a man aged 25 to 40 who had recovered from COVID-19. V gene TRBV7-9 combines with J gene TRBJ2-1; 7 bases map to TRBD1. The CDR3 reads CASSLVEGASSYNEQFF. CDR3 sequence (DNA): TGTGCCAGCAGCTTAGTAGAGGGGGCGAGCTCCTACAATGAGCAGTTCTTC.